These 21 T cell receptor beta chains originate from one sample sequenced in a study of vaccination effects on CD4 cells after COVID-19. Their antigen targets remain unknown. Before any sequencing was done, the ViraFEST assay used viral peptide pools to expand antigen-specific CD4+ T cells. Subsequent to a culture period of under 11 days, CD4+ T cells were isolated. Each person got two doses of an mRNA SARS-CoV-2 vaccine, BNT162b2 or mRNA-1273. Some clones are missing from TCRdb's copy, which holds only in-frame ones; the method was immunoSEQ multiplex PCR. The sample lists 30,000 or so clones, approximately 76% occurring once. The sequencing used CD4+ T cells from PBMCs cultured with HCoV-229E spike peptides, collected after COVID-19 vaccination. These receptors originate from a human donor who received a COVID-19 vaccine.

This rearrangement joins TRBV27 to TRBJ1-1; D ambiguous. V was clipped by 5 bases and J by 0 bases, with 10 bases between them. The CDR3 extends over 14 amino acids. In germline, CDR1 is MNHEY, CDR2 SMNVEV (reference sequence). This CDR3 reads CASSRGEMNTEAFF. The CDR3 DNA reads as TGTGCCAGCAGTCGTGGGGAGATGAACACTGAAGCTTTCTTT.

The chain recombines TRBV11-2 with TRBJ1-2; D possibly corresponds to TRBD1 (5 bases). Germline loops: CDR1 SGHAT, CDR2 FQNNGV. This CDR3 region has 16 residues. Trimming removed 0 bases from V and 3 bases from J, with 14 bases in between. CDR3 sequence: CASSLELGRGHYGYTF. CDR3 nucleotides: TGTGCCAGCAGCTTAGAACTCGGGAGGGGCCACTATGGCTACACCTTC.

The gene calls are TRBV27 and TRBJ1-2; TRBD1 is a possible D gene (5 bases). V lost 2 bases and J lost 4, with 8 bases in between. Germline CDR1 reads MNHEY; CDR2 reads SMNVEV (reference sequence). The CDR3 length is 13 residues. Here the CDR3 reads CASSLQGGYGYTF. Here the CDR3 DNA reads TGTGCCAGCAGTTTACAGGGAGGCTATGGCTACACCTTC.

This clone was found once. This chain connects TRBV4-1 to TRBJ2-5; tentatively, D is TRBD2 (5 bases). V dropped 0 bases and J dropped 9 bases, with 14 bases sitting between them. Germline-derived CDR1 and CDR2 are MGHRA and YSYEKL. The length of the CDR3 is 14 residues. CDR3 residues: CASSQDLDKRAQYF. The CDR3 bases are TGCGCCAGCAGCCAAGATTTAGACAAGAGGGCCCAGTACTTC.

The chain links TRBV5-4 to TRBJ1-1, with D possibly matching TRBD1 (5 bases). Per germline, CDR1 SGHNT and CDR2 YYREEE (reference sequence). The CDR3 consists of 15 residues. V was pared by 0 bases and J by 7 bases, with 16 bases between. The CDR3 coding sequence is TGTGCCAGCAGCTTGGCCGGCGGGGCAGGGCGTGAAGCTTTCTTT. Translating gives CASSLAGGAGREAFF.

The genes are TRBV11-2 and TRBJ2-4; D assignment may be TRBD1 or TRBD2 (6 bases each). The CDR3 has 15 residues. CDR1 is SGHAT and CDR2 is FQNNGV in the germline V gene. Between the trimmed V and J ends, which lost 5 bases and 3 bases, there was a span of 14 bases. The CDR3 protein is CASSLPGGGKNIQYF. CDR3 DNA: TGTGCCAGCAGCCTCCCCGGAGGGGGCAAAAACATTCAGTACTTC.

The gene calls are TRBV7-9 and TRBJ2-7, with 10 bases that match TRBD2. Per germline, CDR1 SEHNR and CDR2 FQNEAQ (reference sequence). The CDR3 has 16 residues. J lost 4 bases, V lost 5 bases, and 11 bases had no gene match. The CDR3 bases are TGTGCCAGCAGCCCGGGGGCTAGCGGGGGTTCATACGAGCAGTACTTC. It is translated as CASSPGASGGSYEQYF.

The V gene is TRBV7-2, the J gene TRBJ1-6; D gene unclear. Germline CDR1 SGHTA, CDR2 FQGNSA. The CDR3 runs to 15 residues. V lost 4 bases, J lost 10 bases, and 17 bases lay in between. In DNA, the CDR3 is TGTGCCAGCAGCTCGACGAGTAGGTTTATCTCACCCCTCCACTTT. The encoded protein is CASSSTSRFISPLHF.

This chain joins TRBV25-1 and TRBJ1-1, with a tentative D call TRBD1 (6 bases). The CDR3 spans 13 residues. CDR1 is MGHDK, CDR2 SYGVNS, per germline. V lost 4 bases and J lost 9, with 15 bases in between. The CDR3 here is CASSVAGQNKAFF. The CDR3 coding sequence is TGTGCCAGCAGTGTGGCCGGACAGAATAAAGCTTTCTTT.

There are a few counts of this clone. The chain has TRBV5-3 and TRBJ1-1; the match to TRBD1 covers 8 bases. TRBV5-3 is labeled an ORF, and its function is uncertain. This CDR3 has 14 residues. After removal of 5 bases from V and 1 base from J, the junction contained 4 bases not matched to a gene. In nucleotides, the CDR3 is TGTGCCAGAAGGCCCGGACAGGGGAACACTGAAGCTTTCTTT. This codes for CARRPGQGNTEAFF.

This chain connects TRBV5-1 to TRBJ1-1, with D tentatively TRBD1 (5 bases). Between the trimmed V and J ends, which lost 5 bases and 2 bases, there was a span of 10 bases. The CDR3 is 13 amino acids. CDR1 is SGHRS, CDR2 YFSETQ, per germline. The CDR3 DNA follows: TGCGCCAGCAGTTCTACAGGAAACACTGAAGCTTTCTTT. Encoded protein: CASSSTGNTEAFF.

This clone was picked up one time. The chain recombines TRBV2 with TRBJ2-1; no clear D. V was cut by 2 bases and J by 4 bases, with 15 bases left in between. The V gene's germline CDR1 is SNHLY and CDR2 FYNNEI. This CDR3 region has 16 residues. Here the CDR3 DNA reads TGTGCCAGCAGTGAATCTGCGGAACTGGGGTACAATGAGCAGTTCTTC. Translating it yields CASSESAELGYNEQFF.

The chain employs TRBV6-5 and TRBJ2-5, with 11 nucleotides matching TRBD2. J lost 4 bases, V lost 6 bases, and 4 bases had no gene match. The CDR3 runs 14 residues. Germline lookup yields CDR1 MNHEY and CDR2 SVGAGI. DNA for the CDR3: TGTGCCAGCAGGGTTGGACTAGCGGGAGAGACCCAGTACTTC. Encoded protein: CASRVGLAGETQYF.

The chain carries TRBV5-1 and TRBJ2-7, with D possibly called TRBD1 or TRBD2 (5 bases each). This CDR3 contains 14 residues. Germline values: CDR1 SGHRS, CDR2 YFSETQ. Trimming left V 3 bases short and J 5 bases short, with 15 bases between. The CDR3 spells CASSSGRVSNEQYF. The CDR3 DNA reads as TGCGCCAGCAGCTCGGGACGGGTCTCGAACGAGCAGTACTTC.

The chain has TRBV5-5 and TRBJ1-4; unclear D gene. The V end lost 3 bases, the J end lost 8 bases, and 14 bases lay between the germline ends. Germline V gene data show CDR1 as SGHKS and CDR2 as YYEKEE (reference sequence). The CDR3 is 14 amino acids. This CDR3 reads CASSSIDRREKLFF. As DNA, the CDR3 is TGTGCCAGCAGCTCCATAGACCGGAGGGAAAAACTGTTTTTT.

This clone has only one observation. This rearrangement joins TRBV2 to TRBJ2-7, with TRBD1 matching 9 bases. J lost 6 bases, V lost 5 bases, and 5 bases had no gene match. Germline CDR1 and CDR2: SNHLY and FYNNEI. This CDR3 region has 13 residues. CDR3 sequence: CASSWDRAGEQYF. The DNA for the CDR3 is TGTGCCAGCAGTTGGGACAGGGCGGGCGAGCAGTACTTC.

For the CDR3, the DNA is TGTGCCAGCAGCTTGGGAGGCGACAGACGAAACACCATATATTTT. Protein product: CASSLGGDRRNTIYF. The chain uses TRBV5-5 and TRBJ1-3, with D possibly TRBD1 on 5 matching bases. The germline gives CDR1 SGHKS, CDR2 YYEKEE (reference sequence). V shed 0 bases and J shed 5 bases, with 12 bases lying between them. The CDR3 runs to 15 residues.

The chain uses TRBV29-1 and TRBJ2-1, with D possibly TRBD2 on 6 matching bases. The V and J ends lost 3 bases and 3 bases respectively, with 9 bases between them. The germline CDR1 and CDR2 sequences are SQVTM and ANQGSEA. The CDR3 runs 13 residues. The chain's CDR3 is CSVEGLFYNEQFF. CDR3 coding DNA: TGCAGCGTTGAGGGACTGTTCTACAATGAGCAGTTCTTC.

The V gene is TRBV5-1, the J gene TRBJ2-1; TRBD2 matches at 13 bases. After removal of 3 bases from V and 7 bases from J, the junction contained 10 bases not matched to a gene. CDR1 SGHRS and CDR2 YFSETQ come from the germline V gene. The CDR3 extends over 17 amino acids. The CDR3 DNA follows: TGCGCCAGCAGCTCGATTGGACTAGCGGGAGAAAGGAATGAGCAGTTCTTC. Protein: CASSSIGLAGERNEQFF.

J is TRBJ1-4 and V is TRBV19; D remains ambiguous. V lost 5 bases, J lost 4 bases, and 11 bases lay in between. The germline gives CDR1 LNHDA, CDR2 SQIVND (reference sequence). CDR3 length: 14 residues. CDR3 DNA sequence: TGTGCCAGTAGTCTGGGCAGTTATAATGAAAAACTGTTTTTT. Its translation: CASSLGSYNEKLFF.

The gene calls are TRBV18 and TRBJ1-4; no firm D call. V was cut by 3 bases and J by 7 bases, with 12 bases left in between. The CDR3 contains 14 residues. CDR1 KGHSH and CDR2 LQKENI come from the germline V gene. The chain's CDR3 is CASSPSVRSEKLFF. The CDR3 DNA is TGTGCCAGCTCACCTTCGGTGAGAAGTGAAAAACTGTTTTTT.